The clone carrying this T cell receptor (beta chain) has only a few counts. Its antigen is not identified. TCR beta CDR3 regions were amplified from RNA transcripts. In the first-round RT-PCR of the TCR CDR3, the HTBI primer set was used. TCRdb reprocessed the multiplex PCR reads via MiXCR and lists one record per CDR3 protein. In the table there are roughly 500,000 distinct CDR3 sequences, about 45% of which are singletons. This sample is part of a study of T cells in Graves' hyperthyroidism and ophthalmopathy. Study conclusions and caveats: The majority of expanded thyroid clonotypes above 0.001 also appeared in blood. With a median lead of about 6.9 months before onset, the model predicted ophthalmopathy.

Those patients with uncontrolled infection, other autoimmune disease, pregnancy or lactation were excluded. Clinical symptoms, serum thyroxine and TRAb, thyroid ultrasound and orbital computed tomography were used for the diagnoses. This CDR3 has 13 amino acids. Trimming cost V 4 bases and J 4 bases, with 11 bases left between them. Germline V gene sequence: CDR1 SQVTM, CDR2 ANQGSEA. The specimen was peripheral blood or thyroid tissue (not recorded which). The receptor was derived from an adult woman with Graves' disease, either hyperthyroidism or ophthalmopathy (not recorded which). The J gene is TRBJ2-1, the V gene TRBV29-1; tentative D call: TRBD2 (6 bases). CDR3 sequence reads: CSVGVSGYNEQFF. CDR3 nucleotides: TGCAGCGTTGGGGTTAGCGGTTACAATGAGCAGTTCTTC.